This passage covers 30 T cell receptor beta chains from one sample sequenced in a study of cytomegalovirus exposure and HLA in healthy donors. Clones were read by immunoSEQ multiplex PCR, and TCRdb kept only the in-frame ones, dropping some. The data show roughly 79,000 clones, about 92% seen once. Sequencing was performed on PBMCs. The receptors come from a man aged 18 to 29 in good health and CMV-seronegative.

V is TRBV30 and J is TRBJ1-1; 7 nucleotides match TRBD1. This CDR3 comprises 13 residues. From germline, CDR1 is GTSNPN and CDR2 SVGIG (reference sequence). Unmatched junction bases numbered 6, after V lost 4 bases and J lost 4 bases. This CDR3 is CAWKLGQSTEAFF. CDR3 coding DNA: TGTGCCTGGAAATTGGGACAGTCCACTGAAGCTTTCTTT.

The chain has TRBV7-3 and TRBJ2-3; TRBD1 matches at 11 bases. CDR3 length equals 15 residues. CDR1 is SGHTA and CDR2 is FQGTGA in the germline V gene. V lost 4 bases and J lost 4; bases outside the gene matches: 4. CDR3 coding DNA: TGTGCCAGCAGCTCTCCGGGACAGGGGGCAGATACGCAGTATTTT. This gives the protein CASSSPGQGADTQYF.

In DNA form, the CDR3 reads TGTGCCAGTCAAACGGGAGTGGGGGACATTCAGTACTTC. Translation: CASQTGVGDIQYF. The V call is TRBV7-2, the J call TRBJ2-4; perhaps TRBD2 as D (6 bases). The CDR3 runs to 13 residues. Germline CDR1 and CDR2: SGHTA and FQGNSA. V lost 9 bases to trimming and J lost 8 bases, with 17 bases between them.

Here the CDR3 reads CASRQQGAGSPLHF. The CDR3 DNA reads TGTGCCAGCAGACAACAGGGGGCAGGTTCACCCCTCCACTTT. The chain employs TRBV7-9 and TRBJ1-6; 9 bases align to TRBD1. The CDR3 runs 14 residues. V trimming: 6 bases; J trimming: 9 bases; junction bases outside the gene matches: 6. Germline-derived CDR1 and CDR2 are SEHNR and FQNEAQ (reference sequence).

The CDR3 here is CASSLARLGDRRSYEQYF. CDR3 DNA sequence: TGTGCCAGCAGCTTAGCCAGGCTGGGGGACAGGCGTTCCTACGAGCAGTACTTC. The rearrangement links TRBV7-9 to TRBJ2-7; 8 bases fit TRBD1. V shed 0 bases and J 1 base; nucleotides not matched to a gene: 11. The length of the CDR3 is 18 residues. Germline values: CDR1 SEHNR, CDR2 FQNEAQ (reference sequence).

This rearrangement joins TRBV5-4 to TRBJ2-3, with TRBD2 matching over 11 bases. Germline CDR1 reads SGHNT; CDR2 reads YYREEE (reference sequence). Germline trimming cut 4 bases from V and 2 bases from J; bases unmatched to any gene: 6. This CDR3 contains 16 residues. In nucleotides, the CDR3 is TGTGCCAGCAGCGTCCGACTAGCGGGGTTCACAGATACGCAGTATTTT. Its protein product is CASSVRLAGFTDTQYF.

J is TRBJ2-7 and V is TRBV2; 10 bases line up with TRBD2. The CDR3 extends over 16 amino acids. Trimming at V came to 6 bases and at J to 1 base, leaving 9 bases not matched to a gene. In germline, CDR1 is SNHLY, CDR2 FYNNEI. This CDR3 reads CASSPPSGRDSYEQYF. The CDR3 nucleotides are TGTGCCAGCAGCCCCCCAAGCGGGAGGGATTCCTACGAGCAGTACTTC.

The chain couples TRBV2 to TRBJ2-1; 7 positions match TRBD1. The CDR3 covers 13 residues. Unmatched junction bases numbered 7, after V lost 11 bases and J lost 3 bases. CDR1 is SNHLY, CDR2 FYNNEI, per germline. The CDR3 region is CASRDSFYNEQFF. As DNA, the CDR3 is TGTGCCTCGAGGGACAGCTTCTACAATGAGCAGTTCTTC.

The CDR3 DNA is TGTGCCAGCAGTTTAGGGAGTCTGAACACTGAAGCTTTCTTT. This sequence encodes CASSLGSLNTEAFF. J is TRBJ1-1 and V is TRBV6-6; D remains ambiguous. The length of the CDR3 is 14 residues. Trimming removed 4 bases at V and 0 bases at J, with 9 bases between. Germline V gives CDR1 MNHNY, CDR2 SVGAGI (reference sequence).

The chain recombines TRBV27 with TRBJ1-5; unclear D gene. V lost 5 bases and J 2 bases, leaving 16 bases between the germline ends. There are 16 residues in the CDR3. Germline CDR1 reads MNHEY; CDR2 reads SMNVEV (reference sequence). The CDR3 here is CASSPWGGEGNQPQHF. The CDR3 DNA reads as TGTGCCAGCAGTCCATGGGGAGGCGAAGGCAATCAGCCCCAGCATTTT.

The chain combines TRBV18 with TRBJ1-5; D gene unclear. Germline CDR1 is KGHSH and CDR2 is LQKENI. The ends were cut back, 2 bases at V and 4 bases at J, with 6 bases in the middle. The CDR3 consists of 13 residues. CDR3 sequence: CASSPNGNQPQHF. Written as DNA, the CDR3 is TGTGCCAGCTCACCAAACGGGAATCAGCCCCAGCATTTT.

The chain uses TRBV11-3 and TRBJ2-1, with a weak D call TRBD1 (6 bases). The germline CDR1 and CDR2 sequences are SGHNT and YENEEA. Trimming shortened V by 5 bases and J by 7 bases, and 24 bases separated the two germline ends. The CDR3 contains 17 residues. CDR3 coding DNA: TGTGCCAGCAGCGGTTCGACGCTGGGACAACCGGATAATGAGCAGTTCTTC. This codes for CASSGSTLGQPDNEQFF.

This clone came up a few times. The genes are TRBV6-6 and TRBJ2-1, with 12 bases fitting TRBD2. Germline values: CDR1 MNHNY, CDR2 SVGAGI (reference sequence). The CDR3 consists of 15 residues. V lost 6 bases, J lost 2 bases, and 2 bases stayed unmatched. CDR3 sequence reads: CASSRLAGAYNEQFF. CDR3 DNA sequence: TGTGCCAGCAGCCGACTAGCGGGGGCCTACAATGAGCAGTTCTTC.

The CDR3 nucleotides are TGTGCCAGTAAGCGGGACTCCTACAATGAGCAGTTCTTC. Protein sequence: CASKRDSYNEQFF. The V gene is TRBV19, the J gene TRBJ2-1, with 7 bases matching TRBD2. Losses at the gene ends were 7 bases for V and 0 bases for J; bases not matched to a gene: 0. The V gene's germline CDR1 is LNHDA and CDR2 SQIVND (reference sequence). The CDR3 covers 13 residues.

This sequence joins TRBV30 and TRBJ2-2; 8 bases fit TRBD2. Germline V gives CDR1 GTSNPN, CDR2 SVGIG (reference sequence). Unmatched junction bases numbered 5, after V lost 8 bases and J lost 0 bases. CDR3 length: 14 residues. As DNA, the CDR3 is TGTGCCGTATACGGGGGGGCGAACACCGGGGAGCTGTTTTTT. It encodes CAVYGGANTGELFF.

The J gene is TRBJ1-3, the V gene TRBV10-1; 10 bases map to TRBD1. In germline, CDR1 is WNHNN, CDR2 SYGVQD (reference sequence). V was clipped by 6 bases and J by 3 bases; unmatched bases: 8. This CDR3 has 16 amino acids. CDR3 nucleotide sequence: TGCGCCAGCAGCTCCGGGACAGGGGTTTATGGAAACACCATATATTTT. As protein: CASSSGTGVYGNTIYF.

This rearrangement joins TRBV5-1 to TRBJ2-2; 10 bases agree with TRBD2. The CDR3 is 14 residues long. Per the germline V gene, CDR1 is SGHRS and CDR2 is YFSETQ. The trim removed 5 bases at V and 5 bases at J, leaving 3 bases unmatched. Here the CDR3 DNA reads TGCGCCAGCAGGGCTAGCGGGAGTACCGGGGAGCTGTTTTTT. It translates to CASRASGSTGELFF.

V usage is TRBV2 and J usage is TRBJ1-1; no definite D call. Trimming removed 7 bases from V and 3 bases from J, with 12 bases in between. The germline V gene encodes CDR1 SNHLY and CDR2 FYNNEI. This CDR3 has 13 residues. This chain's CDR3 is CASIKMQDTEAFF. As DNA, the CDR3 is TGTGCCAGCATTAAGATGCAGGACACTGAAGCTTTCTTT.

V usage is TRBV6-5 and J usage is TRBJ2-7; TRBD2 might be the D (6 bases). CDR1 MNHEY and CDR2 SVGAGI come from the germline V gene. There are 15 residues in the CDR3. The V end was cut by 1 base, the J end by 0 bases, with 10 bases between. The CDR3 sequence is CASSYFGGNSYEQYF. The CDR3 DNA sequence: TGTGCCAGCAGTTACTTTGGCGGGAACTCCTACGAGCAGTACTTC.

The CDR3 DNA sequence: TGTGCCAGCAGTGTCCGGGGAGCGGGGGAACAGGGCACGCAGTATTTT. Translating gives CASSVRGAGEQGTQYF. J is TRBJ2-3 and V is TRBV25-1, with 8 positions matching TRBD2. Germline V gene lookup returns CDR1 MGHDK and CDR2 SYGVNS. The V and J ends lost 4 bases and 9 bases, in that order; junction bases with no gene match: 15. The CDR3 contains 16 residues.

V usage is TRBV5-4 and J usage is TRBJ1-2; tentative D call: TRBD1 (6 bases). The CDR3 is 14 residues long. V lost 3 bases and J 4 bases, leaving 13 bases between the germline ends. The V gene's germline CDR1 is SGHNT and CDR2 YYREEE (reference sequence). The CDR3 here is CASSSLDSGYGYTF. The CDR3 nucleotides read TGTGCCAGCAGCTCGTTGGACAGCGGCTATGGCTACACCTTC.

The chain carries TRBV11-3 and TRBJ2-3; no reliable D call. V dropped 1 base and J dropped 2 bases, with 4 bases sitting between them. The length of the CDR3 is 13 residues. Germline V gives CDR1 SGHNT, CDR2 YENEEA. CDR3 region: CASSLGATDTQYF. The DNA of the CDR3 is TGTGCCAGCAGCTTAGGGGCCACAGATACGCAGTATTTT.

The chain joins TRBV5-1 to TRBJ1-2; TRBD1 aligns across 7 bases. The CDR3 contains 12 residues. The junction had 4 bases not matched to a gene; V was cut back by 3 bases and J by 8 bases. CDR1 is SGHRS and CDR2 is YFSETQ in the germline V gene. CDR3 sequence: CASSYGQEGYTF. In DNA form, the CDR3 reads TGCGCCAGCAGCTACGGACAGGAGGGCTACACCTTC.

This chain uses TRBV4-1 with TRBJ2-1; 9 bases match TRBD2. This CDR3 region has 13 residues. CDR1 and CDR2 (germline): MGHRA, YSYEKL. With V trimmed by 8 bases and J by 5 bases, 4 bases remained unmatched. The chain's CDR3 is CASGRGGNNEQFF. As DNA, the CDR3 is TGCGCCAGCGGGCGGGGGGGGAACAATGAGCAGTTCTTC.

The chain recombines TRBV15 with TRBJ1-1; 8 bases map to TRBD1. The ends lost 5 bases at V and 6 bases at J; junction bases unmatched: 8. This CDR3 is built from 14 residues. Looked up from germline, CDR1 is LNHNV and CDR2 is YYDKDF (reference sequence). In DNA, the CDR3 is TGTGCCACCAGCTTAAGACAGGGGAGGTCTGAAGCTTTCTTT. Amino acids: CATSLRQGRSEAFF.

As regards this clone: A junction end diverges from the germline sequence, so it may reflect a read error. The chain has TRBV7-7 and TRBJ2-1; 9 nucleotides line up with TRBD1. CDR3 size: 14 residues. Germline V CDR1 and CDR2: SSHAT, FNYEAQ (reference sequence). The chain's CDR3 is CASSSGTGPSEQFF. The CDR3 nucleotides read TGTGCTAGCAGCTCCGGGACAGGGCCCAGTGAGCAGTTCTTC.

In this sample, this clone turned up once. The genes are TRBV28 and TRBJ2-4; TRBD1 matches 7 bases. CDR3 size: 15 residues. Trimming at V came to 5 bases and at J to 3 bases, leaving 7 bases not matched to a gene. CDR1 and CDR2 (germline): MDHEN, SYDVKM. The CDR3 sequence is CASSLPGTVKNIQYF. The CDR3 DNA follows: TGTGCCAGCAGTCTACCCGGGACAGTCAAAAACATTCAGTACTTC.

The rearrangement joins TRBV12-5 to TRBJ2-5, with 8 nucleotides matching TRBD1. Germline V gives CDR1 LGHNT, CDR2 FRNRAP. J gave up 7 bases and V 4 bases, and 8 bases lay outside the gene matches. The CDR3 is made up of 14 amino acids. The CDR3 region is CASGSQGVPGTQYF. The CDR3 DNA reads as TGTGCTAGTGGTTCACAGGGGGTACCAGGGACCCAGTACTTC. The variable domain in full, with the rest retrieved from reference TRBV12-5 and TRBJ2-5, is DARVTQTPRHKVTEMGQEVTMRCQPILGHNTVFWYRQTMMQGLELLAYFRNRAPLDDSGMPKDRFSAEMPDATLATLKIQPSEPRDSAVYFCASGSQGVPGTQYFGPGTRLLVL.

The chain has TRBV5-1 and TRBJ2-4; 9 bases map to TRBD1. J was trimmed by 9 bases and V by 4 bases; bases with no gene match: 8. CDR1 and CDR2 from the germline V gene are SGHRS and YFSETQ. This CDR3 is 14 amino acids long. As DNA, the CDR3 is TGCGCCAGCAGCGAAGGGACAGGGACCGGCATTCAGTACTTC. It codes for CASSEGTGTGIQYF.

The chain couples TRBV14 to TRBJ1-3; 9 nucleotides agree with TRBD1. In germline, CDR1 is SGHDN, CDR2 FVKESK. This CDR3 comprises 15 residues. With V trimmed by 8 bases and J by 7 bases, 12 bases remained unmatched. CDR3 region: CASRMNTGTGNTIYF. CDR3 nucleotides: TGTGCCAGCCGAATGAATACCGGGACAGGGAACACCATATATTTT.